The 25 T cell receptor beta chains listed next were all sequenced from one sample in a study of PD-1 blockade in classical Hodgkin lymphoma. Sequenced by immunoSEQ multiplex PCR; TCRdb stores in-frame clones only, minus some. This sample has fewer than 55,000 clones, with 80% found just once. Time point denoted: cycle 4 day 1 (C4D1), after more than five weeks of nivolumab. Each of the patients experienced relapse following autologous stem cell transplantation, and their brentuximab vedotin exposure differed. The sequenced sample was peripheral blood mononuclear cells (PBMCs), obtained before the fourth cycle of nivolumab. Receptor source: a human donor with classical Hodgkin lymphoma.

This chain connects TRBV29-1 to TRBJ2-3, with D hard to call. This CDR3 has 13 residues. Germline V gives CDR1 SQVTM, CDR2 ANQGSEA. Trimming shortened V by 4 bases and J by 3 bases, and 11 bases separated the two germline ends. In nucleotides, the CDR3 is TGCAGCGTTGGCGTAGGACGGACAGATACGCAGTATTTT. This gives the protein CSVGVGRTDTQYF.

The DNA of the CDR3 is TGCGCCAGCAGACCCGGACAGTTTTCAAACACTGAAGCTTTCTTT. It specifies CASRPGQFSNTEAFF. The V call is TRBV5-1, the J call TRBJ1-1; the D gene is possibly TRBD1 (6 bases). CDR3 length equals 15 residues. CDR1 and CDR2 (germline): SGHRS, YFSETQ. Trimming cost V 5 bases and J 2 bases, with 16 bases left between them.

The V call is TRBV5-1, the J call TRBJ1-2; tentative D call: TRBD1 (5 bases). V lost 2 bases, J lost 4 bases, and 18 bases lay in between. This CDR3 comprises 16 residues. Germline V lookup: CDR1 SGHRS, CDR2 YFSETQ. CDR3: CASSFTVLGGSYGYTF. In DNA, the CDR3 is TGCGCCAGCAGCTTTACCGTGCTGGGGGGAAGCTATGGCTACACCTTC.

The chain couples TRBV6-5 to TRBJ2-5; 8 bases align to TRBD1. The ends lost 5 bases at V and 2 bases at J; junction bases unmatched: 7. This CDR3 has 15 amino acids. Germline V CDR1 and CDR2: MNHEY, SVGAGI. This CDR3 is CASSRGQDPQETQYF. CDR3 sequence (DNA): TGTGCCAGCAGTAGGGGACAGGACCCACAAGAGACCCAGTACTTC.

CDR3 sequence (DNA): TGTGCCAGCAGCTGGACAGGGGGTTGGGGGTCGGGTTACAATGAGCAGTTCTTC. Amino acid sequence: CASSWTGGWGSGYNEQFF. The chain employs TRBV11-2 and TRBJ2-1; 10 nucleotides align to TRBD1. The CDR3 runs 18 residues. Germline V gene lookup returns CDR1 SGHAT and CDR2 FQNNGV. Unmatched junction bases numbered 13, after V lost 4 bases and J lost 4 bases.

This clone was seen a few times. The rearrangement uses TRBV6-5 and TRBJ2-5; tentative D call: TRBD1 (6 bases). The germline V and J ends were trimmed by 5 bases and 5 bases, with 15 bases remaining between them. The germline CDR1 and CDR2 sequences are MNHEY and SVGAGI. The CDR3 consists of 14 residues. The CDR3 loop reads CASSPQGLYETQYF. The CDR3 DNA follows: TGTGCCAGCAGTCCACAGGGTTTATACGAGACCCAGTACTTC.

The chain uses TRBV9 and TRBJ2-2; TRBD2 might be the D (7 bases). V lost 0 bases and J 6 bases, leaving 18 bases between the germline ends. The CDR3 sequence is 17 residues long. The germline V gene has CDR1 SGDLS and CDR2 YYNGEE. The CDR3 sequence is CASSVDGLGAGAGELFF. CDR3 sequence (DNA): TGTGCCAGCAGCGTAGACGGACTGGGGGCGGGAGCCGGGGAGCTGTTTTTT.

The V gene is TRBV7-2, the J gene TRBJ2-1; TRBD2 aligns across 14 bases. The CDR3 consists of 16 residues. J gave up 11 bases and V 1 base, and 7 bases lay outside the gene matches. Germline CDR1 SGHTA, CDR2 FQGNSA. The DNA for the CDR3 is TGTGCCAGCAGCTTAGAGGGGACTAGCGGGAGTTATAAGCAGTTCTTC. It codes for CASSLEGTSGSYKQFF.

The chain is built from TRBV28 and TRBJ2-1; 8 bases agree with TRBD2. V was clipped by 7 bases and J by 4 bases; unmatched bases: 12. The CDR3 runs to 16 residues. Germline lookup yields CDR1 MDHEN and CDR2 SYDVKM. Here the CDR3 reads CASKAGAGDGYNEQFF. For the CDR3, the DNA is TGTGCCAGCAAGGCAGGAGCGGGGGACGGTTACAATGAGCAGTTCTTC. The full variable domain, rest sourced from reference TRBV28 and TRBJ2-1, is DVKVTQSSRYLVKRTGEKVFLECVQDMDHENMFWYRQDPGLGLRLIYFSYDVKMKEKGDIPEGYSVSREKKERFSLILESASTNQTSMYLCASKAGAGDGYNEQFFGPGTRLTVL.

This clone was counted a single time. The V call is TRBV14, the J call TRBJ1-1; tentatively, D is TRBD1 (5 bases). The germline CDR1 and CDR2 sequences are SGHDN and FVKESK. V lost 4 bases and J lost 1, with 13 bases in between. The CDR3 totals 15 residues. CDR3 loop: CASSLSLGQNTEAFF. CDR3 coding DNA: TGTGCCAGCAGCCTTTCGTTGGGGCAGAACACTGAAGCTTTCTTT.

The chain carries TRBV28 and TRBJ1-1; the match to TRBD1 covers 7 bases. The CDR3 runs to 14 residues. Germline assignment: CDR1 MDHEN and CDR2 SYDVKM. The V segment lost 3 bases and the J segment 0 bases; nucleotides outside the gene matches: 1. The CDR3 region has the DNA TGTGCCAGCAGTTTGGGACAGCTGAACACTGAAGCTTTCTTT. It is translated as CASSLGQLNTEAFF.

The chain uses TRBV7-6 and TRBJ2-7; 7 positions agree with TRBD2. Trimming removed 5 bases from V and 6 bases from J; junction bases left unmatched: 13. CDR3 size: 15 residues. Germline V gene data show CDR1 as SGHVS and CDR2 as FNYEAQ. CDR3 residues: CASSAEVLAVGEQYF. The CDR3 nucleotides are TGTGCCAGCAGCGCAGAGGTCCTAGCGGTGGGCGAGCAGTACTTC.

V and J are TRBV6-6 and TRBJ1-6, with a possible D match to TRBD1 (5 bases). This CDR3 has 16 amino acids. The germline V gene encodes CDR1 MNHNY and CDR2 SVGAGI (reference sequence). The germline V and J ends were trimmed by 2 bases and 8 bases, with 16 bases remaining between them. In DNA form, the CDR3 reads TGTGCCAGCAGTTACGAGGGACTCAGGAGAGATTCACCCCTCCACTTT. Its translation is CASSYEGLRRDSPLHF.

V usage is TRBV2 and J usage is TRBJ2-1; 9 bases line up with TRBD1. V dropped 0 bases and J dropped 4; count of bases not matched to a gene: 1. Looked up from germline, CDR1 is SNHLY and CDR2 is FYNNEI. The CDR3 extends over 15 amino acids. The CDR3 DNA sequence: TGTGCCAGCAGTGAAGCAGGACAGGGGTACAATGAGCAGTTCTTC. It encodes CASSEAGQGYNEQFF.

The chain couples TRBV4-2 to TRBJ2-2; 15 bases line up with TRBD2. The CDR3 loop spans 19 amino acids. In germline, CDR1 is LGHNA, CDR2 YNFKEQ. The ends lost 4 bases at V and 7 bases at J; junction bases unmatched: 13. This CDR3 reads CASSLGTSGRSTVGGELFF. CDR3 DNA sequence: TGTGCCAGCAGCCTTGGGACTAGCGGGAGGTCTACCGTGGGCGGGGAGCTGTTTTTT.

The chain's CDR3 is CASSYSRNTEAFF. The CDR3 DNA is TGTGCCAGCAGTTACAGCCGGAACACTGAAGCTTTCTTT. This chain links TRBV6-5 with TRBJ1-1; D is ambiguous. The CDR3 runs 13 residues. Trimming removed 2 bases from V and 1 base from J, with 5 bases in between. Germline CDR1 MNHEY, CDR2 SVGAGI.

This clone was picked up one time. V is TRBV6-1 and J is TRBJ1-1; D call uncertain. The CDR3 extends over 13 amino acids. V was clipped by 7 bases and J by 2 bases, with 11 bases between them. Per germline, CDR1 MNHNS and CDR2 SASEGT. CDR3 sequence: CASIDLGNTEAFF. The CDR3 DNA reads as TGTGCCAGCATCGACCTGGGAAACACTGAAGCTTTCTTT.

The V gene is TRBV6-1, the J gene TRBJ1-2, with TRBD1 matching over 10 bases. This CDR3 has 15 amino acids. The V gene end was trimmed by 7 bases and the J gene end by 7 bases; junction bases not matched to a gene: 12. CDR1 is MNHNS and CDR2 is SASEGT in the germline V gene. The CDR3 DNA reads TGTGCCAGCACCCCCGCGACAGGGGGCTGGGGTGGCTACACCTTC. Amino acids: CASTPATGGWGGYTF.

This clone has a handful of counts. The chain couples TRBV9 to TRBJ1-2; D gene uncertain. V was clipped by 0 bases and J by 8 bases, with 14 bases between them. Germline values: CDR1 SGDLS, CDR2 YYNGEE. This CDR3 is 14 amino acids long. The CDR3 bases are TGTGCCAGCAGCGTAGAACCTAAGTGGTTGGGCTACACCTTC. Its translation: CASSVEPKWLGYTF. Supplemented by reference TRBV9 and TRBJ1-2, the full variable domain reads DSGVTQTPKHLITATGQRVTLRCSPRSGDLSVYWYQQSLDQGLQFLIQYYNGEERAKGNILERFSAQQFPDLHSELNLSSLELGDSALYFCASSVEPKWLGYTFGSGTRLTVV.

The V and J genes are TRBV5-6 and TRBJ1-5, with TRBD1 as a possible D gene (6 bases). The CDR3 has 17 amino acids. V lost 0 bases to trimming and J lost 1 base, with 14 bases between them. Germline loops: CDR1 SGHDT, CDR2 YYEEEE. The CDR3 region has the DNA TGTGCCAGCAGCTTGGCGCGAACAGGGCCGAGCAATCAGCCCCAGCATTTT. Translated: CASSLARTGPSNQPQHF.

The rearrangement links TRBV7-9 to TRBJ2-3; 14 bases align to TRBD2. Trimming took 5 bases from V and 3 from J; bases not matched to a gene: 4. Germline V gene lookup returns CDR1 SEHNR and CDR2 FQNEAQ (reference sequence). This CDR3 contains 16 residues. This chain's CDR3 is CASSPRTSGGTDTQYF. Here the CDR3 DNA reads TGTGCCAGCAGCCCGCGGACTAGCGGGGGGACAGATACGCAGTATTTT.

V gene TRBV6-1 combines with J gene TRBJ1-1, with 8 bases aligning to TRBD1. Germline V CDR1 and CDR2: MNHNS, SASEGT. The CDR3 runs 12 residues. V dropped 10 bases and J dropped 2; count of bases not matched to a gene: 3. The CDR3 DNA is TGTGCCACCAGGGGGCTAAACACTGAAGCTTTCTTT. Translated: CATRGLNTEAFF.

Note on this clone: At one of its ends the junction is not consistent with the germline gene, which may arise from a read error. This chain links TRBV4-1 with TRBJ2-1; D remains ambiguous. The CDR3 contains 17 residues. Germline values: CDR1 MGHRA, CDR2 YSYEKL. As DNA, the CDR3 is TGCGCCAGCAGCCAAGTATTACTATCGAGGACCTACAATGAGCGGTTCTTC. Protein: CASSQVLLSRTYNERFF.

The V call is TRBV28, the J call TRBJ2-1, with 9 bases matching TRBD2. The V gene's germline CDR1 is MDHEN and CDR2 SYDVKM. J lost 9 bases, V lost 8 bases, and 17 bases had no gene match. This CDR3 contains 16 residues. The CDR3 is CASEALGTSRSGEQFF. CDR3 DNA sequence: TGTGCCAGCGAGGCTCTAGGGACTAGCCGATCTGGTGAGCAGTTCTTC. Combining the CDR3 with reference TRBV28 and TRBJ2-1 gives the whole variable domain DVKVTQSSRYLVKRTGEKVFLECVQDMDHENMFWYRQDPGLGLRLIYFSYDVKMKEKGDIPEGYSVSREKKERFSLILESASTNQTSMYLCASEALGTSRSGEQFFGPGTRLTVL.

The chain uses TRBV7-9 and TRBJ1-5; D unresolved. Trimming removed 1 base at V and 3 bases at J, with 10 bases between. Germline loops: CDR1 SEHNR, CDR2 FQNEAQ (reference sequence). The CDR3 totals 15 residues. The CDR3 loop is CASSLEGGDNQPQHF. DNA of the CDR3: TGTGCCAGCAGCTTAGAAGGTGGGGACAATCAGCCCCAGCATTTT.